This record covers a single T cell receptor (beta chain). Its specificity is not known. From the germline J gene comes the end of the CDR3, since the read stops 3 residues before it. This entry is derived from a study of T cells in women clearing cervical HPV infection. Study at large: Donors had HPV16-related CIN3 or worse; 2 had invasive cancer.

Notes on the study in general: Associations may precede or follow infection; HPV-specific or memory T cells were not isolated. TRBV6-7 abundance was lower in cases than controls (about 0.099% versus 0.16%).

The CDR3 loop spans 13 amino acids. CDR1 is GTSNPN and CDR2 is SVGIG in the germline V gene (reference sequence). The ends were cut back, 0 bases at V and 5 bases at J, with 9 bases in the middle. All donors had a single incident cervical HPV16 infection, not prevalent. Profiling relied on immunoSEQ multiplex PCR, and the TCRdb table lists in-frame clones only, not all of them. This sample's clone table lists about 40,000 clones. V is TRBV30 and J is TRBJ2-3; perhaps TRBD2 as D (7 bases). The specimen sequenced was blood buffy coat. The source is a woman aged 18 to 75 with a cervical HPV16 infection that either progressed to CIN3+ or cleared (not recorded which). CDR3 region: CAWSVGGQDTQYF. The sequenced CDR3 bases are TGTGCCTGGAGTGTGGGGGGGCAAGATACG.